The T cell receptor (beta chain) described here comes from a study of cytomegalovirus exposure and HLA in healthy donors. Study-level information: Clustering assigned about 76% of the approximately 400 genotyped donors to the Caucasian-associated ancestry cluster.

PCR involved 60 Vbeta and 13 Jbeta primers. Assay: immunoSEQ multiplex PCR; the TCRdb copy retains only in-frame clones and omits some. The table has about 120,000 clones, roughly 70% seen once. V lost 5 bases, J lost 10 bases, and 13 bases stayed unmatched. The CDR3 has 15 residues. Looked up from germline, CDR1 is SGHDN and CDR2 is FVKESK. Overall study findings and caveats: Most TCRs appeared rarely, but some public TCRs recurred in many donors.

For this clone: Antigen unknown.

The source is a man younger than 35 in good health and CMV-seropositive. Sequenced material: PBMCs. The gene calls are TRBV14 and TRBJ2-1; 8 bases are shared with TRBD2. The CDR3 sequence: CASSSPPGGPREQFF. The CDR3 coding sequence is TGTGCCAGCAGCTCTCCCCCGGGGGGGCCGAGGGAGCAGTTCTTC.